The 26 T cell receptor beta chains below all came from one sample that was sequenced in a study of identical twins. TCRdb passed the 5' RACE reads through MiXCR, listing each CDR3 protein once. Of 650,000 to 800,000 distinct CDR3 sequences listed, around 8.3% are singletons. This sample was shared with a second study, whose subject was yellow fever vaccine responses in identical twins.

Sequencing input: PBMCs. The receptor set was obtained from a young woman in good health.

There are a few counts of this clonotype. This chain joins TRBV9 and TRBJ2-1, with a tentative D call TRBD1 (5 bases). V shed 3 bases and J shed 2 bases, with 9 bases lying between them. The CDR3 totals 14 residues. Germline assignment: CDR1 SGDLS and CDR2 YYNGEE. The CDR3 sequence is CASSDDRAYNEQFF. Here the CDR3 DNA reads TGTGCCAGCAGCGATGACAGAGCCTACAATGAGCAGTTCTTC.

This clonotype was detected a few times. V and J are TRBV29-1 and TRBJ2-3; no clear D gene. V was pared by 1 base and J by 3 bases, with 8 bases between. CDR3 length: 13 residues. The germline CDR1 and CDR2 sequences are SQVTM and ANQGSEA. This CDR3 reads CSVEGTQTDTQYF. The CDR3, as DNA: TGCAGCGTTGAAGGGACGCAAACAGATACGCAGTATTTT.

A few counts support this clonotype. Written as DNA, the CDR3 is TGTGCCAGCAGTGACCGGACCGGGACAGGGGACAATGAGCAGTTCTTC. Encoded protein: CASSDRTGTGDNEQFF. V gene TRBV25-1 combines with J gene TRBJ2-1, with TRBD1 matching 10 bases. With 3 bases clipped from V and 5 bases from J, the junction kept 7 bases outside the gene matches. This CDR3 is built from 16 residues. Germline assignment: CDR1 MGHDK and CDR2 SYGVNS.

The chain joins TRBV5-6 to TRBJ2-5, with unresolved D. The CDR3 contains 14 residues. The V end lost 2 bases, the J end lost 1 base, and 9 bases lay between the germline ends. Germline loops: CDR1 SGHDT, CDR2 YYEEEE. The CDR3 loop is CASSFLGSQETQYF. The CDR3 DNA is TGTGCCAGCAGCTTTCTAGGCAGCCAAGAGACCCAGTACTTC.

There are many counts of this clonotype. The chain is built from TRBV29-1 and TRBJ2-6, with D perhaps assigned TRBD1 or TRBD2 (5 bases each). CDR1 SQVTM and CDR2 ANQGSEA come from the germline V gene. CDR3 length equals 16 residues. The ends were cut back, 0 bases at V and 2 bases at J, with 11 bases in the middle. DNA for the CDR3: TGCAGCGTTGAAGATCGAGGGGAGCCTGGGGCCAACGTCCTGACTTTC. This translates into CSVEDRGEPGANVLTF.

Only a few counts were recorded for this clonotype. This chain joins TRBV20-1 and TRBJ1-1; D perhaps matches TRBD1 (5 bases). The CDR3 is 15 amino acids. V lost 3 bases and J 0 bases, leaving 14 bases between the germline ends. CDR1 and CDR2 (germline): DFQATT, SNEGSKA (reference sequence). The CDR3 region has the DNA TGCAGTGCTAGGCCTCCAGGGACGGTGAACACTGAAGCTTTCTTT. Protein: CSARPPGTVNTEAFF.

The table lists this clonotype with a few counts. The chain links TRBV12-3 or TRBV12-4 to TRBJ1-2; D is possibly TRBD1 (6 bases). The length of the CDR3 is 14 residues. V dropped 4 bases and J dropped 8 bases, with 17 bases sitting between them. The DNA of the CDR3 is TGTGCCAGCAGTTACGTGGGGGCGGCTGGAGGCTACACCTTC. Its translation is CASSYVGAAGGYTF.

At least ten counts were recorded for this clonotype. The gene calls are TRBV12-3 or TRBV12-4 and TRBJ2-7, with D perhaps being TRBD1 or TRBD2 (5 bases each). The V end lost 9 bases, the J end lost 1 base, and 13 bases lay between the germline ends. This CDR3 is built from 13 residues. The CDR3 is CARTWDVSYEQYF. CDR3 sequence (DNA): TGTGCCAGGACATGGGACGTTTCCTACGAGCAGTACTTC.

V gene TRBV29-1 combines with J gene TRBJ2-5; D is unclear. This CDR3 is built from 12 residues. Trimming took off 0 bases at V and 1 base at J, with 3 bases between the two ends. The V gene's germline CDR1 is SQVTM and CDR2 ANQGSEA. The chain's CDR3 is CSVEDGQETQYF. The CDR3 DNA is TGCAGCGTTGAAGACGGCCAAGAGACCCAGTACTTC.

This clonotype appeared a few times. V is TRBV14 and J is TRBJ2-2; TRBD1 is a possible D gene (5 bases). The germline V gene encodes CDR1 SGHDN and CDR2 FVKESK. Trimming cost V 0 bases and J 4 bases, with 12 bases left between them. The CDR3 length is 16 residues. This CDR3 is CASSQDRRVGTGELFF. The CDR3 DNA reads TGTGCCAGCAGCCAAGATCGCAGGGTGGGCACCGGGGAGCTGTTTTTT.

This clonotype has a count of ten or more. The rearrangement joins TRBV12-3 or TRBV12-4 to TRBJ2-2; D tentatively fits TRBD1 or TRBD2 (5 bases each). The germline V and J ends were trimmed by 2 bases and 1 base, with 11 bases remaining between them. This CDR3 contains 16 residues. CDR3 protein: CASSLLGDLNTGELFF. The CDR3 DNA reads as TGTGCCAGCAGTTTATTGGGGGACCTGAACACCGGGGAGCTGTTTTTT.

This clonotype was detected a few times. V usage is TRBV28 and J usage is TRBJ2-7, with 8 bases lining up with TRBD1. Germline CDR1 and CDR2: MDHEN and SYDVKM. V lost 11 bases and J lost 0; bases outside the gene matches: 6. This CDR3 spans 13 amino acids. This CDR3 reads CAGGTGSSYEQYF. The DNA for the CDR3 is TGTGCCGGCGGGACAGGAAGCTCCTACGAGCAGTACTTC.

This clonotype was detected only once. The rearrangement uses TRBV15 and TRBJ2-5; 8 bases fit TRBD2. V dropped 3 bases and J dropped 5; count of bases not matched to a gene: 2. Germline V gives CDR1 LNHNV, CDR2 YYDKDF (reference sequence). The CDR3 consists of 13 residues. CDR3 sequence reads: CATSSGGGETQYF. The CDR3 DNA is TGTGCCACCAGCAGCGGGGGGGGCGAGACCCAGTACTTC.

The V gene is TRBV29-1, the J gene TRBJ2-7; 7 nucleotides align to TRBD2. After removal of 4 bases from V and 3 bases from J, the junction contained 3 bases not matched to a gene. Germline V gene lookup returns CDR1 SQVTM and CDR2 ANQGSEA. The CDR3 has 12 amino acids. The CDR3 is CSVGSGGYEQYF. CDR3 bases: TGCAGCGTTGGGTCGGGAGGCTACGAGCAGTACTTC.

This clonotype occurred a few times. This sequence joins TRBV7-3 and TRBJ2-4; 7 bases are shared with TRBD2. The V gene's germline CDR1 is SGHTA and CDR2 FQGTGA. Losses at the gene ends were 2 bases for V and 9 bases for J; bases not matched to a gene: 4. The CDR3 extends over 13 amino acids. The CDR3 protein is CASSLQGGSIQYF. The CDR3 nucleotides are TGTGCCAGCAGCTTACAGGGCGGGAGCATTCAGTACTTC.

There are a few counts of this clonotype. V usage is TRBV4-1 and J usage is TRBJ1-1, with D maybe TRBD1 (6 bases). Germline CDR1 is MGHRA and CDR2 is YSYEKL. Deletions cut 4 bases from V and 0 bases from J, with 12 bases between. This CDR3 has 15 amino acids. CDR3 in amino acids: CASSLRTVMNTEAFF. The CDR3 DNA reads TGCGCCAGCAGCCTCAGGACAGTCATGAACACTGAAGCTTTCTTT.

The chain links TRBV7-8 to TRBJ1-6, with D possibly TRBD1 on 5 matching bases. Germline V CDR1 and CDR2: SGHVS, FQNEAQ. This CDR3 has 16 amino acids. V lost 1 base and J 7 bases, leaving 14 bases between the germline ends. The CDR3 reads CASSLGGRVANSPLHF. As DNA, the CDR3 is TGTGCCAGCAGCTTAGGGGGCCGGGTAGCCAATTCACCCCTCCACTTT.

In this sample, this clonotype turned up a few times. The chain employs TRBV5-1 and TRBJ2-7, with 12 bases identical to TRBD2. V lost 4 bases and J lost 7; bases outside the gene matches: 15. There are 17 residues in the CDR3. Per the germline V gene, CDR1 is SGHRS and CDR2 is YFSETQ. This CDR3 is CASSGPLASGGAGEQYF. CDR3 DNA: TGCGCCAGCAGCGGGCCCCTCGCTAGCGGGGGGGCCGGGGAGCAGTACTTC.

The chain uses TRBV27 and TRBJ2-2; D may be TRBD2 (5 bases). The germline gives CDR1 MNHEY, CDR2 SMNVEV (reference sequence). This CDR3 region has 13 residues. V lost 6 bases and J 7 bases, leaving 12 bases between the germline ends. CDR3 DNA: TGTGCCAGCAGCAATAGCGTGCACGGGGAGCTGTTTTTT. It yields the protein CASSNSVHGELFF.

Only a few counts were recorded for this clonotype. This chain joins TRBV7-2 and TRBJ2-7, with 7 bases fitting TRBD1. CDR1 and CDR2 from the germline V gene are SGHTA and FQGNSA. CDR3 size: 14 residues. V shed 5 bases and J 6 bases; nucleotides not matched to a gene: 10. CDR3 coding DNA: TGTGCCAGCAGCATGGGACAGCTGACTGGCGAGCAGTACTTC. As protein: CASSMGQLTGEQYF. Full variable domain (missing parts from reference TRBV7-2 and TRBJ2-7): GAGVSQSPSNKVTEKGKDVELRCDPISGHTALYWYRQSLGQGLEFLIYFQGNSAPDKSGLPSDRFSAERTGGSVSTLTIQRTQQEDSAVYLCASSMGQLTGEQYFGPGTRLTVT.

In its sample, this clonotype was seen many times. V gene TRBV20-1 combines with J gene TRBJ2-5; TRBD1 agrees at 7 bases. The CDR3 runs 14 residues. Losses at the gene ends were 5 bases for V and 2 bases for J; bases not matched to a gene: 8. CDR1 is DFQATT and CDR2 is SNEGSKA in the germline V gene (reference sequence). The CDR3 coding sequence is TGCAGTGCTGGTACGGGACAGCCTCAAGAGACCCAGTACTTC. It is translated as CSAGTGQPQETQYF.

This clonotype was observed a few times. The chain couples TRBV11-2 to TRBJ2-5, with D perhaps given as TRBD1 or TRBD2 (5 bases each). This CDR3 spans 16 amino acids. The germline V gene encodes CDR1 SGHAT and CDR2 FQNNGV. V lost 2 bases to trimming and J lost 5 bases, with 18 bases between them. CDR3 in DNA: TGTGCCAGCAGCTTATTCGGGGCCGCGGTTGGGGAGACCCAGTACTTC. This sequence encodes CASSLFGAAVGETQYF.

This clonotype was detected only a few times. The chain is built from TRBV28 and TRBJ2-7; D perhaps matches TRBD1 (6 bases). The CDR3 contains 13 residues. The V gene's germline CDR1 is MDHEN and CDR2 SYDVKM. With 9 bases removed from V and 0 bases from J, the gap between germline ends came to 12 bases. In DNA form, the CDR3 reads TGTGCCAGTGCAAGGGGGTTCTCCTACGAGCAGTACTTC. Amino acids: CASARGFSYEQYF.

This clonotype was counted at least ten times. J is TRBJ2-1 and V is TRBV12-3 or TRBV12-4; D may be TRBD2 (6 bases). This CDR3 is 15 amino acids long. V was clipped by 8 bases and J by 0 bases, with 14 bases between them. The CDR3 DNA is TGTGCCAGCTTGGGACTCGCCAACTCCTACAATGAGCAGTTCTTC. Its translation: CASLGLANSYNEQFF.

This clonotype was counted a few times. This chain joins TRBV11-3 and TRBJ2-1; D possibly corresponds to TRBD2 (6 bases). This CDR3 is built from 15 residues. The V end lost 5 bases, the J end lost 7 bases, and 18 bases lay between the germline ends. Germline V gene sequence: CDR1 SGHNT, CDR2 YENEEA. The chain's CDR3 is CASSVTSPSPNEQFF. The CDR3 bases are TGTGCCAGCAGCGTTACTAGCCCTAGCCCTAATGAGCAGTTCTTC.

This clonotype was counted ten times or more. V and J are TRBV15 and TRBJ2-7, with 7 bases aligning to TRBD1. Germline CDR1 is LNHNV and CDR2 is YYDKDF (reference sequence). The length of the CDR3 is 15 residues. Trimming at V came to 1 base and at J to 3 bases, leaving 6 bases not matched to a gene. For the CDR3, the DNA is TGTGCCACCAGCAGAGCGAGGGACAGTTTCTACGAGCAGTACTTC. As protein: CATSRARDSFYEQYF. Using reference TRBV15 and TRBJ2-7 for the parts outside the CDR3, the full variable domain is DAMVIQNPRYQVTQFGKPVTLSCSQTLNHNVMYWYQQKSSQAPKLLFHYYDKDFNNEADTPDNFQSRRPNTSFCFLDIRSPGLGDTAMYLCATSRARDSFYEQYFGPGTRLTVT.